The rows below give T cell receptor beta chains drawn from one sample of a study of OX40 agonist ivuxolimab in advanced cancers. Clones were sequenced by immunoSEQ multiplex PCR, and TCRdb holds only the in-frame ones, with some missing. The data contain 20,000 to 30,000 clones, 73% of them seen just once; the ten biggest clones take up 18%. The sample was CD4+ or CD8+ T cells sorted from blood, taken in a trial of the OX40 agonist ivuxolimab. These TCRs come from an adult with an advanced solid tumor such as melanoma, head and neck, liver or kidney cancer. Both conserved end residues are part of each CDR3. The D gene is left open where the match is weak. Clone size is not always given. Where it is, it says once, few, many or a class for expanded clones.

D gene,V gene,J gene,CDR3 length,clone size,CDR3 protein,CDR3 DNA
NA,TRBV27,TRBJ1-5,15,few,CASSLIQGEGQPQHF,TGTGCCAGCAGTTTAATTCAGGGTGAGGGTCAGCCCCAGCATTTT
NA,TRBV7-9,TRBJ2-1,12,NA,CASSQTRYEQFF,TGTGCCAGCAGCCAGACCCGGTATGAGCAGTTCTTC
NA,TRBV4-1,TRBJ2-7,15,NA,CASSQDPRGWDEQYF,TGCGCCAGCAGCCAAGATCCCCGTGGCTGGGACGAGCAGTACTTC
TRBD2,TRBV10-3,TRBJ2-2,19,NA,CAISGAGIRGGINTGELFF,TGTGCCATCAGTGGGGCGGGAATTCGCGGGGGGATCAACACCGGGGAGCTGTTTTTT
NA,TRBV11-2,TRBJ1-1,13,NA,CASSLEVRTEAFF,TGTGCCAGCAGCTTAGAGGTTAGGACTGAAGCTTTCTTT
NA,TRBV5-1,TRBJ2-7,15,few,CASSSTLTRTYEQYF,TGCGCCAGCAGCTCGACATTGACACGTACCTACGAGCAGTACTTC
NA,TRBV13,TRBJ2-7,15,few,CASSLGMGATYEQYF,TGTGCCAGCAGCTTAGGTATGGGGGCGACCTACGAGCAGTACTTC
TRBD2,TRBV29-1,TRBJ2-1,15,NA,CSVEDPSGGFGEQFF,TGCAGCGTTGAAGATCCTAGCGGGGGTTTCGGTGAGCAGTTCTTC
NA,TRBV11-1,TRBJ1-4,15,NA,CASSAPQGDVEKLFF,TGTGCCAGCAGCGCCCCACAGGGAGATGTTGAAAAACTGTTTTTT
NA,TRBV29-1,TRBJ1-2,12,NA,CSVELGLYGYTF,TGCAGCGTTGAGCTTGGATTATATGGCTACACCTTC
NA,TRBV7-7,TRBJ2-7,14,NA,CASSLGRGAYEQYF,TGTGCTAGCAGCTTAGGCAGAGGAGCCTACGAGCAGTACTTC